This record covers a single TCR beta chain. It lacks a known antigen. It has no much larger one-base neighbor in the sample; base qualities were not kept. A cohort of about 27 patients with locally advanced or metastatic urothelial carcinoma, treated at Memorial Sloan Kettering on a trial protocol, was included. Peripheral blood mononuclear cells were collected pretreatment and during treatment, with between 1 and 8 total time points obtained per patient. The Qiagen DNeasy Blood extraction kit was used to purify genomic DNA from total PBMCs and tumor samples. PBMCs were collected pretreatment and during treatment, and were isolated and stored as previously described. The entry originates in a study of PD-L1 blockade in urothelial cancer (dated by TCRdb to 2017 to 2019). Study-level background: Every patient began therapy at some point between 2014 and 2015 and was given atezolizumab 1,200 mg intravenously every 3 weeks. About 90% of the 29 patients were identified as males with urothelial cancer of bladder origin, and a prior smoking history was reported by 18 of 29 patients. Patients had an ECOG performance status of 0 or 1 and had received between 0 and 3 prior chemotherapy regimens. Blood samples were analyzed at 3 weeks after treatment start (second dose) and at 6 weeks after treatment start. Blood samples yielded a median of about 150,000 T cells and some 80,000 unique TCRs, with median clonality roughly 0.085. Somatic, immune and clinical correlates of response to PD-L1 blockade with atezolizumab in urothelial cancer were the focus of an exploratory multi-omic analysis. Pretreatment tumor samples and matched peripheral blood, collected serially before and after atezolizumab treatment, underwent TCR sequencing. Durable clinical benefit was defined as a progression-free survival longer than 6 months, and TCR features were additionally tested against progression-free survival and overall survival. In the same patients, whole exome sequencing and RNA sequencing of pretreatment tumors were performed in addition to TCR sequencing. Nine patients achieved durable clinical benefit and around 19 did not. Pretreatment blood TCR-seq was available for about 27 patients, at least one posttreatment blood collection was obtained for 25 or so patients, and tumor TCR-seq was available for 25 or so patients. Study-wide findings and limitations: Patients with durable benefit showed greater expansion of tumor-associated TCR clones in peripheral blood 3 weeks after starting treatment (n ≈ 20, p = 0.022). Improved progression-free and overall survival was associated with having pretreatment peripheral blood TCR clonality below the median. Because of the small sample size (n of about 30) and the many exploratory analyses performed, the results are intended to be regarded as hypothesis-generating.

V lost 4 bases and J lost 0 bases; the stretch between them is 11 bases long. In the germline V gene, CDR1 corresponds to SGDLS and CDR2 to YYNGEE. From cysteine to phenylalanine, the CDR3 is 15 amino acids long. Only the CDR3 DNA stays, 45 bases, in frame from base 1. To estimate absolute template abundance from read counts, synthetic TCR analog templates were spiked into each PCR. The immunoSEQ assay was used to amplify TCRbeta CDR3 regions from genomic DNA with bias-controlled V and J gene primers. Rearranged TCRbeta segments were sequenced at approximately 20X coverage. In the source study's methods: Sequencing errors were corrected by clustering, and CDR3s were annotated against IMGT so that V, D and J genes could be assigned. Out-of-frame and stop-codon sequences were excluded, and only productive TCRbeta rearrangements were used in downstream analyses. Clonality was calculated as one minus the Shannon entropy normalized by the log of the number of unique productive sequences. Fisher's exact test with Benjamini-Hochberg correction, at a threshold of adjusted p below 0.01, was used to find clones that differed between time points or between blood and tumor. As stored in TCRdb, this immuneACCESS dataset retains in-frame rearrangements with V and J assigned. A fraction of the clones does not appear; measured against another copy, unresolved V genes explain less than half of the discrepancy, and the remainder lacks a known reason. From that table come the V and J calls and clone size; the DNA was used to work out D and trimming. This sample holds just under 40,000 clones; roughly 91% were observed only once. The top ten hold just under 2% of the sample.

The material sequenced was PBMCs, taken around atezolizumab (anti-PD-L1) treatment. The clonotype comes from a man aged 60 to 69 with urothelial cancer. In this chain, TRBV9 is recombined with TRBJ2-1, and TRBD2 may be the D gene, going by 6 matching bases. CDR3 protein: CASSPPGGSYNEQFF. Read as DNA, the sequence is TGTGCCAGCAGCCCCCCCGGGGGCTCCTACAATGAGCAGTTCTTC.